The rows below give T cell receptor beta chains drawn from one sample of a study of post-analysis software for immune sequencing data. Via MiXCR, TCRdb re-called the PCR reads, giving one row per CDR3 protein. The profile shows hundreds of thousands of distinct CDR3 sequences, approximately 60% of them singletons. The specimen was blood. The source of these receptors is a girl aged 2 to 10 with multiple sclerosis. Both conserved end residues are part of each CDR3. D genes are given only for firm matches. Size tells how often a clone was seen (once, few, many) or the class of an expanded clone, and some rows leave it out.

NA	TRBV15	NA	TRBJ2-1	TGTGCCACCAGCAGAGTTCGAGATGAGCAGTTCTTC	CATSRVRDEQFF
TRBD2	TRBV20-1	NA	TRBJ2-1	TGCAGTGCTCCTTCGAGCGGGAGTGGCAGCTCCTACGATGAGCAGTTCTTC	CSAPSSGSGSSYDEQFF
NA	TRBV29-1	NA	TRBJ1-2	TGCAGCGCTGAAGGGGGGGGTTTCAGGCTGACGAACTATGGCTACACCTTC	CSAEGGGFRLTNYGYTF
NA	TRBV12-3/TRBV12-4	few	TRBJ2-7	TGTGCCAGCAGTTTTCGGGGGCCCTTCTACGAGCAGTACTTC	CASSFRGPFYEQYF
NA	TRBV5-1	NA	TRBJ2-1	TGCGCCAGCAGCTCCCCCGGCCAGGGCAGGCCGAATTGGAATGAGCAGTTCTTC	CASSSPGQGRPNWNEQFF
NA	TRBV15	NA	TRBJ2-5	TGTGCCACCCGCCCGGAGGAGGGAGATTCCTACAATGAGCAGTACTTC	CATRPEEGDSYNEQYF
NA	TRBV7-2	once	TRBJ2-1	TGTGCCAGCAGCCTATCACCGGGACTCCCACAGTTCTTC	CASSLSPGLPQFF
TRBD1	TRBV13	few	TRBJ2-6	TGTGCCAGCAGCAGCAGACAGGGACACTCTGGGGCCAACGTCCTGACTTTC	CASSSRQGHSGANVLTF
TRBD1	TRBV29-1	NA	TRBJ1-1	TGCAGCGGCGGGACAGGGGTGACTGAAGCTTTCTTT	CSGGTGVTEAFF
TRBD2	TRBV5-1	NA	TRBJ2-1	TGCGCCAGCAGCTGGATGCCGCGGACTAGCGGGACTTACAATGAGCAGTTCTTC	CASSWMPRTSGTYNEQFF
NA	TRBV7-2	NA	TRBJ2-1	TGTGCCAGCAGCTGGAGCGACCACCCCTACAATGAGCAGTTCTTC	CASSWSDHPYNEQFF
TRBD1	TRBV11-2	few	TRBJ1-2	TGTGCCAGCAGCTTTCGCGGGACAGTCTATGGCTACACCTTC	CASSFRGTVYGYTF
NA	TRBV20-1	NA	TRBJ2-3	TGCAGTGCTAGGGCGGTGTTAGAGGCAGATACGCAGTATTTT	CSARAVLEADTQYF
NA	TRBV21-1	few	TRBJ2-5	TGTGCCAGCAGCGAAACAGATGAGGGAAGAGAGCAGTACTTC	CASSETDEGREQYF
NA	TRBV12-5	NA	TRBJ2-4	TGTGCTAGTGGTCTGGGGTCTAATAAGGACTTC	CASGLGSNKDF
TRBD1	TRBV7-2	NA	TRBJ2-4	TGTGCCAGCAGCCCCAGGACAGGGCGGGCCAAAAACATTCAGTACTTC	CASSPRTGRAKNIQYF
NA	TRBV2	NA	TRBJ2-7	TGTGCCAGCAGAGGCAGGGAGGCCTACGAGCAGTACTTC	CASRGREAYEQYF
TRBD2	TRBV7-3	NA	TRBJ2-1	TGTGCCAGCAGCTTAACCGCGGCTAGCGGGAGCCGTGAGCAGTTCTTC	CASSLTAASGSREQFF
NA	TRBV15	NA	TRBJ2-5	TGTGCCACCAGCAGAGACCAGGATAGGGGATGGGAGACCCAGTACTTC	CATSRDQDRGWETQYF
NA	TRBV7-9	NA	TRBJ2-1	TGTGCCAGCAGCTTAGCCGGAGGGGACTCTGAGCAGTTCTTC	CASSLAGGDSEQFF
NA	TRBV29-1	few	TRBJ2-5	TGCAGCGTTGAATACGGGGCGGGGGAGACCCAGTACTTC	CSVEYGAGETQYF
NA	TRBV28	NA	TRBJ2-7	TGTGCCAGCAGACGCCCGGGGCCCGTCTACGAGCAGTACTTC	CASRRPGPVYEQYF
TRBD2	TRBV29-1	NA	TRBJ2-7	TGCAGCGTTGGGGGGACTAGCGTCGACGAGCAGTACTTC	CSVGGTSVDEQYF
NA	TRBV6-2/TRBV6-3	NA	TRBJ2-4	TGTGCCAGCAGTTACTCGACAGGGAGGAACATTCAGTACTTC	CASSYSTGRNIQYF
TRBD2	TRBV7-3	few	TRBJ2-1	TGTGCCAGCAGCTTAGCAACTAGCGGGAGGGATGAGCAGTTCTTC	CASSLATSGRDEQFF
NA	TRBV12-3/TRBV12-4	NA	TRBJ1-5	TGTGCCAGCAGTAGGGGCGGCGAACCCCAGCATTTT	CASSRGGEPQHF
NA	TRBV29-1	NA	TRBJ2-5	TGCAGCGTCCCGAGTCCGGAGACCCAGTACTTC	CSVPSPETQYF
NA	TRBV2	NA	TRBJ1-2	TGTGCCAGCAGTGATGTGATGGGGCCCAAATATGGCTACACCTTC	CASSDVMGPKYGYTF
NA	TRBV20-1	NA	TRBJ2-1	TGCAGTGCAGCTAGCGATAGCTCCTACAATGAGCAGTTCTTC	CSAASDSSYNEQFF
TRBD2	TRBV27	few	TRBJ2-3	TGTGCCAGCAGTTTATCGAGCGGGGGGGCAGATACGCAGTATTTT	CASSLSSGGADTQYF
NA	TRBV14	NA	TRBJ2-5	TGTGCCAGCAGCCGGAAGATTCTAGGACGGGCCGCGGAGACCCAGTACTTC	CASSRKILGRAAETQYF
NA	TRBV6-5	NA	TRBJ2-1	TGTGCCAGCAGTAGGGAGGGGGAGACCGACAATGGGCAGTTCTTC	CASSREGETDNGQFF
TRBD1	TRBV12-3/TRBV12-4	few	TRBJ1-2	TGTGCCAGCAGACGGGACAGGGGGGACGGCTACACCTTC	CASRRDRGDGYTF
NA	TRBV27	NA	TRBJ2-1	TGTGCCAGCAGTTTATTGGGGGTACGTGAGCAGTTCTTC	CASSLLGVREQFF
TRBD1	TRBV29-1	NA	TRBJ1-1	TGCAGCGGGAGGGACAGGAAAAGTACTGAAGCTTTCTTT	CSGRDRKSTEAFF
TRBD2	TRBV14	NA	TRBJ2-3	TGTGCCAGCAGCATTGGACTAGCGGGATACGGTACGCAGTATTTT	CASSIGLAGYGTQYF
NA	TRBV12-3/TRBV12-4	NA	TRBJ2-7	TGTGCCAGCAGTCACAGACTAGGGGTCTACGAGCAGTACTTC	CASSHRLGVYEQYF